Below, one T cell receptor beta chain is given with its context. The source of the sample is a study of blood T cell repertoires in COVID-19. Study-wide background: The United States, Italy and Spain were the sources of the acute and convalescent COVID-19 samples. From T cells, B-cell-depleted T cells, or PBMCs came the material, which was cDNA or gDNA.

How the authors handled the data: Amplification of reference gene primers provided the estimated nucleated cell counts. Measured with immunoSEQ multiplex PCR; TCRdb has only the in-frame clones, and not every one. The V and J calls and clone size are taken from that table; D and trimming were inferred from the DNA. The table includes 140,000 to 150,000 clones, roughly 84% detected once. Sequenced material: peripheral blood. This TCR was recovered from a human donor in a cohort sampled during active COVID-19.

CDR3 nucleotide sequence: TGCAGTGCTAGTGGCGGACTAGCGGGGGGAGGGGAGCTGTTTTTT. Translation: CSASGGLAGGGELFF. The chain employs TRBV20-1 and TRBJ2-2, with 14 nucleotides matching TRBD2. J was trimmed by 8 bases and V by 3 bases; bases with no gene match: 5. Germline V lookup: CDR1 DFQATT, CDR2 SNEGSKA (reference sequence). The length of the CDR3 is 15 residues.